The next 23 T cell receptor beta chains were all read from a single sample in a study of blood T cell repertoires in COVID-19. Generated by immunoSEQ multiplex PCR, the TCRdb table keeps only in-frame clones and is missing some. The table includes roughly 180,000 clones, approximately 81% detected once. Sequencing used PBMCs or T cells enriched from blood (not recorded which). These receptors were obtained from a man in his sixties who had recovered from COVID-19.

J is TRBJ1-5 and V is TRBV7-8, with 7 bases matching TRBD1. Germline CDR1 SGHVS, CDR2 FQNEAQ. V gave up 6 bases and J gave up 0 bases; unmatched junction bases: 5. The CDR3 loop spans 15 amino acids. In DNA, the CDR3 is TGTGCCAGCAGGGATGGGACAGTTAGCAATCAGCCCCAGCATTTT. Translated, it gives CASRDGTVSNQPQHF. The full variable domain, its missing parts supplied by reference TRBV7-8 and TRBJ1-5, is GAGVSQSPRYKVAKRGQDVALRCDPISGHVSLFWYQQALGQGPEFLTYFQNEAQLDKSGLPSDRFFAERPEGSVSTLKIQRTQQEDSAVYLCASRDGTVSNQPQHFGDGTRLSIL.

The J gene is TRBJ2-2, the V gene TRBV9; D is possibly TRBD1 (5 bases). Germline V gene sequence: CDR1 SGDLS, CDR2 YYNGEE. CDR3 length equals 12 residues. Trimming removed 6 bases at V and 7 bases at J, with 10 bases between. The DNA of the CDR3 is TGTGCCAGCACCCAGGGTGGCGGGGAGCTGTTTTTT. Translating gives CASTQGGGELFF.

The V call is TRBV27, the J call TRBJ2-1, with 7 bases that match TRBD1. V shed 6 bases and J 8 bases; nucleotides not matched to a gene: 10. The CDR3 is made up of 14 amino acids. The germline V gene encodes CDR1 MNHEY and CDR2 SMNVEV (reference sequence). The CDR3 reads CASRDRARYDEQFF. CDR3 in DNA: TGTGCCAGCAGAGACAGGGCGAGGTACGATGAGCAGTTCTTC.

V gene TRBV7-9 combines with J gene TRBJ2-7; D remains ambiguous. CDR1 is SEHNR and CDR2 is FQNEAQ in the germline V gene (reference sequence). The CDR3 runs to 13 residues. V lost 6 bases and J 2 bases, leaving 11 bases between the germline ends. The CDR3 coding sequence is TGTGCCAGCAGATCCGGTACAGCCTACGAGCAGTACTTC. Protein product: CASRSGTAYEQYF. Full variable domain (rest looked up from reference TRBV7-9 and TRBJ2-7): DTGVSQNPRHKITKRGQNVTFRCDPISEHNRLYWYRQTLGQGPEFLTYFQNEAQLEKSRLLSDRFSAERPKGSFSTLEIQRTEQGDSAMYLCASRSGTAYEQYFGPGTRLTVT.

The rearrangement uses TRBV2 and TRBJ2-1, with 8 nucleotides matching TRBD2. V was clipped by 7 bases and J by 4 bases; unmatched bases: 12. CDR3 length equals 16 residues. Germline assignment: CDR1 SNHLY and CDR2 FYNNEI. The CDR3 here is CASISGLAESYNEQFF. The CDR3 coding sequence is TGTGCCAGCATTTCCGGACTAGCCGAATCTTACAATGAGCAGTTCTTC.

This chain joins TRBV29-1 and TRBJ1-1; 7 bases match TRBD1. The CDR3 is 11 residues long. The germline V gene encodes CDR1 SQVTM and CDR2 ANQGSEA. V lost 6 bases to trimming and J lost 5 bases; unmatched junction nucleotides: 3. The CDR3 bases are TGCAGCGTGGGACAGCTGACTGAAGCTTTCTTT. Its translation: CSVGQLTEAFF.

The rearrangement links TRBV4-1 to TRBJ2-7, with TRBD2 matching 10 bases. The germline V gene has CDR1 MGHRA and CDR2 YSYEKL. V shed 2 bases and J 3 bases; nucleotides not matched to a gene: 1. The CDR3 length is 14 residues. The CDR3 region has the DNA TGCGCCAGCAGCCAACTAGCGGGAGACTACGAGCAGTACTTC. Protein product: CASSQLAGDYEQYF.

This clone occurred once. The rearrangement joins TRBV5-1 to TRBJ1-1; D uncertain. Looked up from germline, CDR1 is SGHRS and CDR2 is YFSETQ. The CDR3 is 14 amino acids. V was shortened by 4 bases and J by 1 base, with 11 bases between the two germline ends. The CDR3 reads CASSRSRGNTEAFF. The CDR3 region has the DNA TGCGCCAGCAGCAGGAGCCGGGGGAACACTGAAGCTTTCTTT.

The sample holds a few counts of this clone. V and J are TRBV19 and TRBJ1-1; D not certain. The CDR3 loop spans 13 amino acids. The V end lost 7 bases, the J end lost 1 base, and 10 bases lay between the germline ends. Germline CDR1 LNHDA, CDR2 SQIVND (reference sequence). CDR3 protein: CASIGVGNTEAFF. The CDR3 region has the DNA TGTGCCAGTATCGGGGTTGGGAACACTGAAGCTTTCTTT.

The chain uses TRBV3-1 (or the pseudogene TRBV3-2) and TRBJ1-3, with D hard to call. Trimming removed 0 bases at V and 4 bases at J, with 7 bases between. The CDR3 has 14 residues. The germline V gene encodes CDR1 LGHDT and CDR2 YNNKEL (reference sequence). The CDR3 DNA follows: TGTGCCAGCAGCCAAGATACGGGGGGAAACACCATATATTTT. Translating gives CASSQDTGGNTIYF.

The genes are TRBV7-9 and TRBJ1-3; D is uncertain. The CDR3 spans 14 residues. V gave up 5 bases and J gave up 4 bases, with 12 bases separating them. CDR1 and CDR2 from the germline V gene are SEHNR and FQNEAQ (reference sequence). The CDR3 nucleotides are TGTGCCAGCAGCCGACTCGGAACCGGAAACACCATATATTTT. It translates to CASSRLGTGNTIYF. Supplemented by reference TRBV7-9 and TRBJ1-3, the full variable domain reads DTGVSQNPRHKITKRGQNVTFRCDPISEHNRLYWYRQTLGQGPEFLTYFQNEAQLEKSRLLSDRFSAERPKGSFSTLEIQRTEQGDSAMYLCASSRLGTGNTIYFGEGSWLTVV.

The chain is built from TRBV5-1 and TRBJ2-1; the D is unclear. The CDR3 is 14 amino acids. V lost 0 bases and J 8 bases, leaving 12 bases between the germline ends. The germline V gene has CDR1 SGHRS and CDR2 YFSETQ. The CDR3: CASSLDLLLDEQFF. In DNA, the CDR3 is TGCGCCAGCAGCTTGGACCTTCTATTAGATGAGCAGTTCTTC.

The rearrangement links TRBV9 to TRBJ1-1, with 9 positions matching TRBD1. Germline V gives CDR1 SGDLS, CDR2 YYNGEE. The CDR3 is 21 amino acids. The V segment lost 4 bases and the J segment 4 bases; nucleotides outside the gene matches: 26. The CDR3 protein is CASSPQLGGVPGQGWGTEAFF. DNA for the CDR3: TGTGCCAGCAGCCCGCAGCTAGGAGGGGTCCCGGGACAGGGTTGGGGCACTGAAGCTTTCTTT.

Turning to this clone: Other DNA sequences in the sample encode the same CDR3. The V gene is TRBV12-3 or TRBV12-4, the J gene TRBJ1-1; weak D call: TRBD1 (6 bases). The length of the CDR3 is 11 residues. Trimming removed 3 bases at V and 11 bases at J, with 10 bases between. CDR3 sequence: CASSFRQGAFF. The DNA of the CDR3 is TGTGCCAGCAGTTTCCGGCAGGGGGCTTTCTTT.

The CDR3, as DNA: TGTGCCAGCAGTGGGGGACTAGCGGGAGGAATATACAATGAGCAGTTCTTC. Translated: CASSGGLAGGIYNEQFF. The rearrangement uses TRBV27 and TRBJ2-1, with 15 nucleotides matching TRBD2. The CDR3 contains 17 residues. CDR1 MNHEY and CDR2 SMNVEV come from the germline V gene (reference sequence). J was trimmed by 4 bases and V by 5 bases; bases with no gene match: 6.

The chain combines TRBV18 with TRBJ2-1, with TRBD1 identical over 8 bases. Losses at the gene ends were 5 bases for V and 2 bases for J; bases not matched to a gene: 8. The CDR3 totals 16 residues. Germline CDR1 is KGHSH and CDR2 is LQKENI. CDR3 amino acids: CASSGQGLRTYNEQFF. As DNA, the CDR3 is TGTGCCAGCTCAGGACAGGGCCTCCGGACCTACAATGAGCAGTTCTTC.

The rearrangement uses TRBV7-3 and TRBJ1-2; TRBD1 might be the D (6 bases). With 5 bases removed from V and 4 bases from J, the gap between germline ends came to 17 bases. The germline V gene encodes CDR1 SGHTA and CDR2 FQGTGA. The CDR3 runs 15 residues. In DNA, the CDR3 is TGTGCCAGCAGCCGTGACGGGGGGCAAGTCTATGGCTACACCTTC. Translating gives CASSRDGGQVYGYTF.

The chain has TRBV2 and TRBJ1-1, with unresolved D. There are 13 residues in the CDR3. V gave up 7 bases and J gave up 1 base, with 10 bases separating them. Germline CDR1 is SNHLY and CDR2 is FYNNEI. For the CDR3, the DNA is TGTGCCAGCAATAGTAATGGGAACACTGAAGCTTTCTTT. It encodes CASNSNGNTEAFF.

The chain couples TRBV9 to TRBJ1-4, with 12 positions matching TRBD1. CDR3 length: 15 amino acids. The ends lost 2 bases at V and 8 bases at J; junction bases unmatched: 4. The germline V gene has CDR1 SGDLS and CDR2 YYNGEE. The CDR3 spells CASSVGTGGGEKLFF. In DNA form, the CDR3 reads TGTGCCAGCAGCGTGGGGACAGGGGGCGGCGAAAAACTGTTTTTT.

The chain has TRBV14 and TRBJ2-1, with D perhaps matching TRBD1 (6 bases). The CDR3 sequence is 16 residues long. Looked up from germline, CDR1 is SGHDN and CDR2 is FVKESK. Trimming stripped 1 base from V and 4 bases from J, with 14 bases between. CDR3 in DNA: TGTGCCAGCAGCCAAGTTTGGGGGCGTGGGTACAATGAGCAGTTCTTC. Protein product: CASSQVWGRGYNEQFF.

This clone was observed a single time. CDR3 coding DNA: TGTGCCAGCAGCCAACAGGGGTACACCGGGGAGCTGTTTTTT. It translates to CASSQQGYTGELFF. The genes are TRBV3-1 (or the pseudogene TRBV3-2) and TRBJ2-2; D perhaps matches TRBD1 (6 bases). Trimming pared 2 bases from V and 3 bases from J, leaving 7 bases between. Per the germline V gene, CDR1 is LGHDT and CDR2 is YNNKEL (reference sequence). The CDR3 loop spans 14 amino acids.

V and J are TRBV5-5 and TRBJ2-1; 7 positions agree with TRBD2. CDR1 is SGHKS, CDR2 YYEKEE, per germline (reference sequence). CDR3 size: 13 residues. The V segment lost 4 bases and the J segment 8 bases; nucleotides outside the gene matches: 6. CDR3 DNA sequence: TGTGCCAGCAGCCCTTATACTAGCGATGAGCAGTTCTTC. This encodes CASSPYTSDEQFF.

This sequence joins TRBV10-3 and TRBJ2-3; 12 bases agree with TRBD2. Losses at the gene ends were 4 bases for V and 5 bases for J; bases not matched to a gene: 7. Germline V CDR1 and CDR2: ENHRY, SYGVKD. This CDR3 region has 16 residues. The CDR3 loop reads CAISGLAGDRGDTQYF. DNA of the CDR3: TGTGCCATCAGTGGACTAGCGGGAGACCGTGGAGATACGCAGTATTTT.